The present TCR beta chain was sequenced within a study of OX40 agonist ivuxolimab in advanced cancers. In the study overall: Among those enrolled, mean age was 60 years (range about 23 to 85) and roughly 84% were male.

Worth noting for this clone: Its antigen is as yet unknown.

Broader study findings: On average, CD8+ T cells showed a greater number of expanded clones than CD4+. The antigen specificity of the peripheral T cells (those that were expanded) was not determined.

The CDR3 has 15 residues. CDR1 is MDHEN and CDR2 is SYDVKM in the germline V gene. V lost 3 bases to trimming and J lost 5 bases; unmatched junction nucleotides: 5. Sequencing was performed with immunoSEQ multiplex PCR; in TCRdb, only in-frame clones are kept and a portion is missing. Among about 68,000 clones listed, 80% to 90% were seen once. Patients with a history of autoimmune disease or on systemic immunosuppression were excluded. Sequencing was performed on CD4+ or CD8+ T cells sorted from blood, taken in a trial of the OX40 agonist ivuxolimab. The chain employs TRBV28 and TRBJ2-1; 9 bases map to TRBD1. The receptor comes from an adult with an advanced solid tumor such as melanoma, head and neck, liver or kidney cancer. This CDR3 reads CASSFVRDRDNEQFF. The CDR3 DNA reads as TGTGCCAGCAGTTTTGTCCGGGACAGGGACAATGAGCAGTTCTTC.